This TCR beta chain is from a study of CD8 T cells in Susac syndrome. In its sample, this clonotype was seen once. There are 12 residues in the CDR3. Trimming removed 8 bases from V and 3 bases from J, with 11 bases in between. CDR1 and CDR2 from the germline V gene are MNHNY and SVGAGI (reference sequence). Roughly 0.45 to 1 ug RNA was reverse transcribed with random hexamers. With immunoSEQ multiplex PCR, TCR beta CDR3 was amplified across 54 Vbeta and 13 Jbeta. MiXCR was run by TCRdb on the immunoSEQ multiplex PCR reads, yielding one entry per CDR3 protein. The data hold approximately 130,000 distinct CDR3 sequences, with 90% to 95% observed a single time. TEMRA cells were FACS-enriched and CD8+ and CD4+ T cells negatively isolated.

This receptor was taken from a human donor in good health. Sequenced material: CD4+ T cells from PBMCs. V usage is TRBV6-6 and J usage is TRBJ2-7; maybe TRBD1 (5 bases). CDR3 DNA sequence: TGTGCCAGCGGGGCCCTAGGCTACGAGCAGTACTTC. As protein: CASGALGYEQYF.